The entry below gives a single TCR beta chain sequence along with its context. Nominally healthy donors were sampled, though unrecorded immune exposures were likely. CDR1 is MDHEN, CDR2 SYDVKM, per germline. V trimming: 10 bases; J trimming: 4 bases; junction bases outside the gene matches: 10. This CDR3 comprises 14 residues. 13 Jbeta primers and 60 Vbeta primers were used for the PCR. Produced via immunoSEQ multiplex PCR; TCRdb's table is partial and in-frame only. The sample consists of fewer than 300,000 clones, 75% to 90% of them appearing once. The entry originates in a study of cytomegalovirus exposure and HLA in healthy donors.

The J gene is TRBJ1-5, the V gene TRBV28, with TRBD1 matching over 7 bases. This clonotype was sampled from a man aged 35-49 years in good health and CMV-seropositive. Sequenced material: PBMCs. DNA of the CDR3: TGTGCCACGATCGGGGACAGAGCTAATCAGCCCCAGCATTTT. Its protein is CATIGDRANQPQHF.